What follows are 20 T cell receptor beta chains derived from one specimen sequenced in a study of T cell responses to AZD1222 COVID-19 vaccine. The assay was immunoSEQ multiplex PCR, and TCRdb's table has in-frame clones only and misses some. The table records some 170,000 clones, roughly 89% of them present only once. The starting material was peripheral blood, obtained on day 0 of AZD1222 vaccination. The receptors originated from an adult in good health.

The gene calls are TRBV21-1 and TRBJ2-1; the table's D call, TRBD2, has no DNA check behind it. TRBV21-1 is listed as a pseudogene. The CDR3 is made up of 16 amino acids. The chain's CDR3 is CASSKRSSDPYNEQFF. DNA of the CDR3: TGTGCCAGCAGCAAACGCTCCAGCGATCCCTACAATGAGCAGTTCTTC.

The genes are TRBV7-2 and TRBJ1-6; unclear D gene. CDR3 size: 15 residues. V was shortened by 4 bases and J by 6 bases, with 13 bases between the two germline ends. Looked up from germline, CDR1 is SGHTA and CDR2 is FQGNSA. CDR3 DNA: TGTGCCAGCAGCTCCGGACCTCGCGGTAATTCACCCCTCCACTTT. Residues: CASSSGPRGNSPLHF.

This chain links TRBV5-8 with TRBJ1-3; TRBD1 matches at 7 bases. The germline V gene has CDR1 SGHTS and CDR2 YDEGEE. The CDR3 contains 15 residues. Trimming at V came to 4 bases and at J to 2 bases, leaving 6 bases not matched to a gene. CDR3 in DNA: TGTGCCAGCAGCAGACAGGGAGGAGCTGGAAACACCATATATTTT. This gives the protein CASSRQGGAGNTIYF.

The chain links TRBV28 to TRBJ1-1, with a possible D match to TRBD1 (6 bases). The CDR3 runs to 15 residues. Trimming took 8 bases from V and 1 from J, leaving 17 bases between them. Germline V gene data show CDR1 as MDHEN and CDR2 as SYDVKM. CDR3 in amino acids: CASGTIGGGNTEAFF. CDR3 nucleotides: TGTGCCAGCGGAACAATAGGGGGGGGGAACACTGAAGCTTTCTTT.

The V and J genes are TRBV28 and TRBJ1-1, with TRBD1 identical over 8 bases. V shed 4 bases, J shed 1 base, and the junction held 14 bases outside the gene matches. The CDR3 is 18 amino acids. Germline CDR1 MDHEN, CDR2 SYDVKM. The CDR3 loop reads CASSSTGTGGRWNTEAFF. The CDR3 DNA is TGTGCCAGCAGTTCCACCGGGACAGGCGGGCGATGGAACACTGAAGCTTTCTTT.

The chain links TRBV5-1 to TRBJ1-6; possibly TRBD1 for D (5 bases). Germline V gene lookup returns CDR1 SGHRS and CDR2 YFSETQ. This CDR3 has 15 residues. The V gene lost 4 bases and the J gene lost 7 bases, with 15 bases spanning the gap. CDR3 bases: TGCGCCAGCAGCGTTCAGGGAATTGCCAATTCACCCCTCCACTTT. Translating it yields CASSVQGIANSPLHF.

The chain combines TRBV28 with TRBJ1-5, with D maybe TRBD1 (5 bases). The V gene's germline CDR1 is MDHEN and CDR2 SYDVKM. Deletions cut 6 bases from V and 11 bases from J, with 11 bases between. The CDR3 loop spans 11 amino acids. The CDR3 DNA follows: TGTGCCAGCAGCGTCCTGGGGGCCCAGCATTTT. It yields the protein CASSVLGAQHF.

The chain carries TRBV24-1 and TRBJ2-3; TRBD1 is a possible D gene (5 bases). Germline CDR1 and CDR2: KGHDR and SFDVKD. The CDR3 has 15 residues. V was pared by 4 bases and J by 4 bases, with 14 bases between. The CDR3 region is CATSENRHGADTQYF. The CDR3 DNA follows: TGTGCCACCAGTGAGAACAGGCACGGCGCAGATACGCAGTATTTT.

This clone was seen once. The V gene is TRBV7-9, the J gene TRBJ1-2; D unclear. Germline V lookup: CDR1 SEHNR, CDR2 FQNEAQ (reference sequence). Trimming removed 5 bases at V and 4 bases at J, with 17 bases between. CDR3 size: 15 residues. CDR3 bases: TGTGCCAGCAGCCCCGTTGGTGGCGTCGGCTATGGCTACACCTTC. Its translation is CASSPVGGVGYGYTF.

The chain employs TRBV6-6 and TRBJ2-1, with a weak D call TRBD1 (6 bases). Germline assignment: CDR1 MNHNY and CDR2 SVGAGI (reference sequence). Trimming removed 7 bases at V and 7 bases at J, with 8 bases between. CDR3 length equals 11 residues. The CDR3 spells CASTQGNEQFF. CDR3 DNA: TGTGCCAGCACCCAGGGGAATGAGCAGTTCTTC.

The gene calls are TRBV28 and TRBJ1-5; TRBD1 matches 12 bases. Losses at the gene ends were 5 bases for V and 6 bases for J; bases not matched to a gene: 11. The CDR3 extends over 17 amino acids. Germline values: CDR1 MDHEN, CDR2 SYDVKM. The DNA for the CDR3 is TGTGCCAGCAGTCCCCCCCCGGGACAGGGGGCGGCTCAGCCCCAGCATTTT. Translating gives CASSPPPGQGAAQPQHF. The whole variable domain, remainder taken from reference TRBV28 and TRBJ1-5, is DVKVTQSSRYLVKRTGEKVFLECVQDMDHENMFWYRQDPGLGLRLIYFSYDVKMKEKGDIPEGYSVSREKKERFSLILESASTNQTSMYLCASSPPPGQGAAQPQHFGDGTRLSIL.

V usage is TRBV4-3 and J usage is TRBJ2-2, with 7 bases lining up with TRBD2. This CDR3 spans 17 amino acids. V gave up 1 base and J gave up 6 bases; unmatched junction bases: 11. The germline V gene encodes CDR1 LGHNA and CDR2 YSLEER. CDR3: CASSQGGGLEHSGELFF. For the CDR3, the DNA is TGCGCCAGCAGCCAAGGAGGAGGACTAGAGCACTCCGGGGAGCTGTTTTTT.

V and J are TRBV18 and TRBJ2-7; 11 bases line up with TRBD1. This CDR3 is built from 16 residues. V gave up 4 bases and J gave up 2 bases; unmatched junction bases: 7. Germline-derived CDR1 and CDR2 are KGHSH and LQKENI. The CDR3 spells CASSRFPGQGAYEQYV. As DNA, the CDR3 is TGTGCCAGCTCACGGTTTCCGGGACAGGGGGCCTACGAGCAGTACGTC.

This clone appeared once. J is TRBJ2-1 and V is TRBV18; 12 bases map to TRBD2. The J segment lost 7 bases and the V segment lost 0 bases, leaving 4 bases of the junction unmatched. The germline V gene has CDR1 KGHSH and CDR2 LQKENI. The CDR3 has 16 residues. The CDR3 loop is CASSPPALAGGNEQFF. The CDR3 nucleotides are TGTGCCAGCTCACCACCGGCACTAGCGGGAGGAAATGAGCAGTTCTTC.

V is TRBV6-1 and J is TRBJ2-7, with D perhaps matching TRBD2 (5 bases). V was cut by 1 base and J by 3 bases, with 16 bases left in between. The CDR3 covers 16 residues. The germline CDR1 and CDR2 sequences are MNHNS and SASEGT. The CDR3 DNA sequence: TGTGCCAGCAGTGAAGGAGGGTTGGGGATTTTCTACGAGCAGTACTTC. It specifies CASSEGGLGIFYEQYF.

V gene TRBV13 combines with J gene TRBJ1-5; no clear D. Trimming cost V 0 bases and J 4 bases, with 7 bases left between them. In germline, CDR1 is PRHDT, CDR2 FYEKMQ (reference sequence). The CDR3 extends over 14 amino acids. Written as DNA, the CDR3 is TGTGCCAGCAGCTTAGGCCAGACAAATCAGCCCCAGCATTTT. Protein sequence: CASSLGQTNQPQHF.

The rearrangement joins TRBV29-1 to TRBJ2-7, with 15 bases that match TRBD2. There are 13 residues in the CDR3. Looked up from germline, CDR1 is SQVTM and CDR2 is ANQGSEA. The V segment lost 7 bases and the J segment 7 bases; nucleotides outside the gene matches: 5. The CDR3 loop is CSARTSGRDEQYF. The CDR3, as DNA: TGCAGCGCCAGGACTAGCGGGAGGGATGAGCAGTACTTC.

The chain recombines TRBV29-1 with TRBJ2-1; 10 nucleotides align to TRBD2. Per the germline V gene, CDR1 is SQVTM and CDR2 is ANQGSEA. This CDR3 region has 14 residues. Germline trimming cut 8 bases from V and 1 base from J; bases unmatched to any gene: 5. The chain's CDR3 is CSLELAGSYNEQFF. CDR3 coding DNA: TGCAGCCTGGAACTAGCGGGGTCCTACAATGAGCAGTTCTTC.

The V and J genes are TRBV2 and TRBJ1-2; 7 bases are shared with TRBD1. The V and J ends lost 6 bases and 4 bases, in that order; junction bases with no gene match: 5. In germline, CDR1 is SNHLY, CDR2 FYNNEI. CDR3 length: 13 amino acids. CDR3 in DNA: TGTGCCAGCAGCGACCGGGACAGCTATGGCTACACCTTC. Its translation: CASSDRDSYGYTF.

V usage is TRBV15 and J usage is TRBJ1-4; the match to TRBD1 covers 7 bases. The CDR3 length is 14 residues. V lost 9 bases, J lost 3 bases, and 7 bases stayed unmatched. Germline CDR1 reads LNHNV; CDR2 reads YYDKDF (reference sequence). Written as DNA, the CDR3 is TGTGCCACACTATCCGGGACAGCTAATGAAAAACTGTTTTTT. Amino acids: CATLSGTANEKLFF.